The 12 T cell receptor beta chains reported below all come from one sample, sequenced in a study of beta chain features in type 1 diabetes (dated by TCRdb to between 2018 and 2020). The receptor library was made with the immunoSEQ multiplex PCR assay. The entire isolated RNA was reverse transcribed using the High Capacity cDNA Reverse Transcription Kit, and thus expressed TCRB transcripts were sequenced. Held by TCRdb, this immuneACCESS table contains in-frame sequences only and omits some clones. Under half of the omission traces to an unresolved V gene where checked; the cause of the rest is unknown. The sample has hundreds of thousands of clones on record, 15% to 19% of them singletons. The ten largest make up approximately 0.093% of the sample. Sequencing was carried out using naive CD4+ T cells from blood. The sample's cell subset or site, from its label and the paper: true naive CD4+ T cells. The receptors shown here come from a young man in good health.

In its sample, this clone was seen a few times. The V call is TRBV10-3, the J call TRBJ2-7, with TRBD1 matching over 12 bases. V lost 4 bases to trimming and J lost 5 bases; unmatched junction nucleotides: 9. The CDR3 spans 16 residues. The germline V gene has CDR1 ENHRY and CDR2 SYGVKD. CDR3 sequence (DNA): TGTGCCATCAGTGTGACCGGGACAGGGGGCGGCAACGAGCAGTACTTC. This gives the protein CAISVTGTGGGNEQYF.

This clone was detected only a few times. This chain connects TRBV9 to TRBJ2-5, with D unresolved. The length of the CDR3 is 13 residues. Per germline, CDR1 SGDLS and CDR2 YYNGEE. Between the trimmed V and J ends, which lost 4 bases and 1 base, there was a span of 8 bases. CDR3 region: CASSTRSQETQYF. The CDR3 nucleotides read TGTGCCAGCAGCACCCGTTCCCAAGAGACCCAGTACTTC. Using reference TRBV9 and TRBJ2-5 for the parts outside the CDR3, the full variable domain is DSGVTQTPKHLITATGQRVTLRCSPRSGDLSVYWYQQSLDQGLQFLIQYYNGEERAKGNILERFSAQQFPDLHSELNLSSLELGDSALYFCASSTRSQETQYFGPGTRLLVL.

The genes are TRBV11-2 and TRBJ2-3; no reliable D call. The CDR3 extends over 12 amino acids. Germline CDR1 and CDR2: SGHAT and FQNNGV. Trimming pared 3 bases from V and 6 bases from J, leaving 7 bases between. The CDR3 sequence is CASSLLGDTQYF. DNA of the CDR3: TGTGCCAGCAGCTTGTTGGGGGATACGCAGTATTTT.

This clone was seen just once. This CDR3 is also generated by other DNA sequences in the sample. The genes are TRBV28 and TRBJ2-3; D unresolved. Germline assignment: CDR1 MDHEN and CDR2 SYDVKM. The CDR3 has 13 amino acids. V shed 3 bases and J shed 0 bases, with 4 bases lying between them. This chain's CDR3 is CASSLPSTDTQYF. DNA of the CDR3: TGTGCCAGCAGTTTGCCTAGCACAGATACGCAGTATTTT.

This rearrangement joins TRBV9 to TRBJ2-3, with a possible D match to TRBD2 (5 bases). Trimming cost V 0 bases and J 0 bases, with 11 bases left between them. The CDR3 is 16 residues long. Germline CDR1 reads SGDLS; CDR2 reads YYNGEE. The CDR3 DNA is TGTGCCAGCAGCGTAGGGGTACCGGGGAGCACAGATACGCAGTATTTT. Protein: CASSVGVPGSTDTQYF.

In its sample, this clone was seen a few times. The gene calls are TRBV2 and TRBJ2-1; 8 positions match TRBD1. Per the germline V gene, CDR1 is SNHLY and CDR2 is FYNNEI. The CDR3 is 13 residues long. Trimming at V came to 7 bases and at J to 4 bases, leaving 3 bases not matched to a gene. The CDR3 protein is CASKRDRYNEQFF. As DNA, the CDR3 is TGTGCCAGCAAACGGGACAGGTACAATGAGCAGTTCTTC.

The V gene is TRBV6-5, the J gene TRBJ1-2; 8 bases fit TRBD1. J gave up 8 bases and V 4 bases, and 3 bases lay outside the gene matches. The CDR3 has 12 residues. CDR1 is MNHEY, CDR2 SVGAGI, per germline. The CDR3 here is CASSWTGQGYTF. CDR3 nucleotides: TGTGCCAGCAGTTGGACAGGGCAAGGCTACACCTTC.

This clone was detected only a few times. The chain recombines TRBV9 with TRBJ1-4; D is unclear. V was trimmed by 1 base and J by 4 bases, leaving 11 bases between them. Looked up from germline, CDR1 is SGDLS and CDR2 is YYNGEE. The CDR3 spans 15 residues. The DNA of the CDR3 is TGTGCCAGCAGCGTAACCCCAGGAGATAATGAAAAACTGTTTTTT. Translated, it gives CASSVTPGDNEKLFF.

This chain joins TRBV7-2 and TRBJ2-5, with TRBD1 matching over 9 bases. This CDR3 is built from 14 residues. Losses at the gene ends were 5 bases for V and 5 bases for J; bases not matched to a gene: 6. Germline V gives CDR1 SGHTA, CDR2 FQGNSA. The chain's CDR3 is CASSQDRGKETQYF. DNA of the CDR3: TGTGCCAGCAGCCAAGACAGGGGGAAGGAGACCCAGTACTTC.

This clone was detected a few times. This rearrangement joins TRBV7-2 to TRBJ2-2; 8 bases are a match to TRBD1. V was pared by 6 bases and J by 1 base, with 1 base of the junction left unmatched. The CDR3 has 14 amino acids. Germline CDR1 is SGHTA and CDR2 is FQGNSA. The CDR3 DNA reads as TGTGCCAGCAGGGGGACAGGGAACACCGGGGAGCTGTTTTTT. As protein: CASRGTGNTGELFF.

This clone has more than one count but fewer than ten. This sequence joins TRBV5-6 and TRBJ2-1, with TRBD2 matching 10 bases. The CDR3 is 17 amino acids. With V trimmed by 4 bases and J by 8 bases, 15 bases remained unmatched. In germline, CDR1 is SGHDT, CDR2 YYEEEE. The CDR3 sequence: CASSPWTSGNGGDEQFF. CDR3 nucleotides: TGTGCCAGCAGCCCCTGGACTAGCGGAAATGGGGGCGATGAGCAGTTCTTC.

The chain has TRBV11-2 and TRBJ1-2, with D uncertain. V dropped 5 bases and J dropped 3 bases, with 10 bases sitting between them. Germline V CDR1 and CDR2: SGHAT, FQNNGV. The CDR3 is 13 residues long. Written as DNA, the CDR3 is TGTGCCAGCAGCCCTACAGAGCACTATGGCTACACCTTC. Its protein product is CASSPTEHYGYTF.